The subject of this entry is one T cell receptor (beta chain). The target antigen is unknown. The sample comes from a study of cytomegalovirus exposure and HLA in healthy donors. Findings and limits, study-wide: Published work reported that the classifier diagnosed cytomegalovirus status with high specificity and sensitivity. In an earlier analysis, productive rearrangement rates for most beta V segments clustered near 87% or 30%. TCR beta chain V- and J-gene trimming was linked, in a later analysis, to a missense variant in DCLRE1C.

Germline V lookup: CDR1 LGHNT, CDR2 FRNRAP. The CDR3 is 15 residues long. Deletions cut 0 bases from V and 1 base from J, with 9 bases between. PCR amplification relied on 60 Vbeta primers (plus 13 Jbeta primers). The protocol was immunoSEQ multiplex PCR, while the TCRdb copy is restricted to in-frame clones and leaves out a portion. The profile shows more than 200,000 clones, 70% to 85% of them singletons. Material: PBMCs. The chain is built from TRBV12-5 and TRBJ1-1; D may be TRBD1 (5 bases). The clonotype comes from a girl aged 2 to 9 in good health and CMV-seronegative. CDR3 residues: CASGLVGGRNTEAFF. As DNA, the CDR3 is TGTGCTAGTGGTTTGGTGGGGGGGAGGAACACTGAAGCTTTCTTT.